These 24 T cell receptor beta chains share one sample of origin, sequenced in a study of cytomegalovirus exposure and HLA in healthy donors. Use of 60 Vbeta and 13 Jbeta primers characterized the PCR. Produced via immunoSEQ multiplex PCR; TCRdb's table is partial and in-frame only. The repertoire has roughly 190,000 clones, about four fifths of them found once; the top ten carry 1.5% to 2%. Material: PBMCs. The receptors were sampled from a woman younger than 30 in good health and CMV-seronegative.

The V gene is TRBV11-2, the J gene TRBJ1-1; 7 nucleotides agree with TRBD1. The CDR3 runs 12 residues. The V gene's germline CDR1 is SGHAT and CDR2 FQNNGV. V was clipped by 4 bases and J by 8 bases; unmatched bases: 4. CDR3 sequence (DNA): TGTGCCAGCAGCTCACCGGACAGGGAAGCTTTCTTT. It codes for CASSSPDREAFF.

The chain carries TRBV30 and TRBJ1-5, with unresolved D. The CDR3 extends over 14 amino acids. Deletions cut 2 bases from V and 2 bases from J, with 10 bases between. Per germline, CDR1 GTSNPN and CDR2 SVGIG (reference sequence). The CDR3 region is CAWSWSGGNQPQHF. The CDR3 nucleotides are TGTGCCTGGAGTTGGTCAGGCGGCAATCAGCCCCAGCATTTT.

The gene calls are TRBV13 and TRBJ2-1; D may be TRBD2 (7 bases). The CDR3 is made up of 16 amino acids. V dropped 6 bases and J dropped 5 bases, with 20 bases sitting between them. The germline V gene encodes CDR1 PRHDT and CDR2 FYEKMQ (reference sequence). This chain's CDR3 is CASRPRGAATNNEQFF. DNA of the CDR3: TGTGCCAGCAGGCCACGGGGGGCGGCGACCAACAATGAGCAGTTCTTC.

The rearrangement links TRBV2 to TRBJ1-4; 7 nucleotides align to TRBD1. This CDR3 region has 13 residues. With 3 bases clipped from V and 8 bases from J, the junction kept 3 bases outside the gene matches. The germline gives CDR1 SNHLY, CDR2 FYNNEI. This CDR3 reads CASSDGTAEKLFF. Here the CDR3 DNA reads TGTGCCAGCAGTGACGGGACAGCGGAAAAACTGTTTTTT.

The chain combines TRBV9 with TRBJ2-3, with D perhaps TRBD1 (5 bases). The V gene lost 3 bases and the J gene lost 2 bases, with 7 bases spanning the gap. The CDR3 is 13 residues long. Germline CDR1 and CDR2: SGDLS and YYNGEE. CDR3 sequence (DNA): TGTGCCAGCAGCGACAGGTTCACAGATACGCAGTATTTT. It yields the protein CASSDRFTDTQYF.

This chain connects TRBV5-6 to TRBJ2-7, with TRBD2 identical over 7 bases. This CDR3 comprises 14 residues. V trimming: 3 bases; J trimming: 6 bases; junction bases outside the gene matches: 9. The germline gives CDR1 SGHDT, CDR2 YYEEEE. CDR3 in amino acids: CASSSGGYGCEQYF. CDR3 coding DNA: TGTGCCAGCAGCTCCGGGGGGTATGGGTGCGAGCAGTACTTC.

V usage is TRBV19 and J usage is TRBJ2-7, with 11 positions matching TRBD1. This CDR3 is built from 13 residues. Losses at the gene ends were 11 bases for V and 4 bases for J; bases not matched to a gene: 7. The germline V gene has CDR1 LNHDA and CDR2 SQIVND (reference sequence). In DNA, the CDR3 is TGTGCCGCAGCGGGACAGGGGGGTTACGAGCAGTACTTC. Its translation is CAAAGQGGYEQYF.

This chain connects TRBV27 to TRBJ2-1; 7 positions match TRBD1. The junction had 11 bases not matched to a gene; V was cut back by 10 bases and J by 2 bases. The CDR3 sequence is 15 residues long. Germline assignment: CDR1 MNHEY and CDR2 SMNVEV (reference sequence). This CDR3 reads CATATGTDAYNEQFF. The CDR3 DNA sequence: TGTGCCACCGCTACTGGGACAGACGCCTACAATGAGCAGTTCTTC.

The chain carries TRBV6-5 and TRBJ1-1; D remains unclear. Germline V gene lookup returns CDR1 MNHEY and CDR2 SVGAGI. The V end lost 0 bases, the J end lost 5 bases, and 10 bases lay between the germline ends. The CDR3 length is 14 residues. The CDR3 DNA sequence: TGTGCCAGCAGTTACTCCCCGGGGAGAACTGAAGCTTTCTTT. Protein sequence: CASSYSPGRTEAFF.

This rearrangement joins TRBV6-6 to TRBJ1-3; TRBD1 agrees at 9 bases. CDR3 length equals 16 residues. Trimming at V came to 5 bases and at J to 3 bases, leaving 8 bases not matched to a gene. Germline CDR1 is MNHNY and CDR2 is SVGAGI (reference sequence). CDR3 nucleotides: TGTGCCAGCAGTCAACAGGGGGCGAAGAGTGGAAACACCATATATTTT. The encoded protein is CASSQQGAKSGNTIYF.

Concerning this clone itself: Other DNA sequences in the same sample also yield this CDR3. The V and J genes are TRBV27 and TRBJ1-2, with a weak D call TRBD1 (6 bases). CDR1 is MNHEY and CDR2 is SMNVEV in the germline V gene (reference sequence). V gave up 2 bases and J gave up 2 bases, with 6 bases separating them. The CDR3 has 13 amino acids. CDR3 nucleotide sequence: TGTGCCAGCAGTTTAGACAGGAACTATGGCTACACCTTC. Residues: CASSLDRNYGYTF.

The rearrangement links TRBV2 to TRBJ1-5, with D perhaps matching TRBD1 (6 bases). The CDR3 has 14 residues. The ends were cut back, 5 bases at V and 6 bases at J, with 14 bases in the middle. Germline lookup yields CDR1 SNHLY and CDR2 FYNNEI. The CDR3 loop reads CASSSAGASQPQHF. As DNA, the CDR3 is TGTGCCAGCAGTTCTGCAGGGGCGAGTCAGCCCCAGCATTTT.

The rearrangement joins TRBV9 to TRBJ1-1; the D is unclear. Deletions cut 7 bases from V and 8 bases from J, with 18 bases between. Germline values: CDR1 SGDLS, CDR2 YYNGEE. The CDR3 is made up of 13 amino acids. CDR3 coding DNA: TGTGCCAGCCCTTTTGACACGTCTTTAGAAGCTTTCTTT. Its translation: CASPFDTSLEAFF.

The rearrangement uses TRBV5-1 and TRBJ1-4, with 7 bases lining up with TRBD1. Trimming removed 4 bases from V and 3 bases from J; junction bases left unmatched: 12. There are 17 residues in the CDR3. CDR1 is SGHRS, CDR2 YFSETQ, per germline. The CDR3 protein is CASSLTGQNRANEKLFF. The DNA of the CDR3 is TGCGCCAGCAGCCTTACGGGACAGAATCGGGCTAATGAAAAACTGTTTTTT.

This chain connects TRBV19 to TRBJ2-2, with TRBD2 matching over 10 bases. This CDR3 is built from 16 residues. The V gene's germline CDR1 is LNHDA and CDR2 SQIVND (reference sequence). V was pared by 8 bases and J by 0 bases, with 6 bases of the junction left unmatched. The chain's CDR3 is CASLSSGRPNTGELFF. CDR3 DNA: TGTGCCAGTTTATCTAGCGGGAGACCGAACACCGGGGAGCTGTTTTTT.

V gene TRBV28 combines with J gene TRBJ1-2; D is possibly TRBD1 (6 bases). Per germline, CDR1 MDHEN and CDR2 SYDVKM. The V end was cut by 3 bases, the J end by 13 bases, with 18 bases between. The CDR3 has 13 residues. CDR3 coding DNA: TGTGCCAGCAGTTTGTGGGGGCCTTACTCTCTCACCTTC. It specifies CASSLWGPYSLTF.

The rearrangement joins TRBV7-6 to TRBJ2-5; 10 bases line up with TRBD1. CDR3 length: 15 residues. The V gene end was trimmed by 5 bases and the J gene end by 4 bases; junction bases not matched to a gene: 7. CDR1 SGHVS and CDR2 FNYEAQ come from the germline V gene. The CDR3: CASSLGTGDSETQYF. CDR3 bases: TGTGCCAGCAGCCTCGGGACAGGGGATTCAGAGACCCAGTACTTC.

The chain recombines TRBV5-1 with TRBJ2-5; D is unclear. TRBJ2-7 explains the end of the DNA better; the J call may be wrong. CDR3 length equals 14 residues. Per germline, CDR1 SGHRS and CDR2 YFSETQ. This chain's CDR3 is CASSLEGSSYEQYF. The DNA for the CDR3 is TGCGCCAGCAGCTTGGAAGGTAGCTCCTACGAGCAGTACTTC.

This sequence joins TRBV4-3 and TRBJ2-7; D possibly corresponds to TRBD2 (5 bases). The DNA matches TRBJ2-1 better at its end, which makes the J call doubtful. CDR1 is LGHNA and CDR2 is YSLEER in the germline V gene. CDR3 length: 15 amino acids. This CDR3 reads CASSQDRRLVDEQFF. In DNA form, the CDR3 reads TGCGCCAGCAGCCAAGATCGGAGGCTAGTCGATGAGCAGTTCTTC.

V gene TRBV29-1 combines with J gene TRBJ2-7; 7 nucleotides match TRBD2. The ends lost 7 bases at V and 7 bases at J; junction bases unmatched: 13. The CDR3 extends over 13 amino acids. Germline loops: CDR1 SQVTM, CDR2 ANQGSEA. The CDR3, as DNA: TGCAGCGCCCTGGGGGAGGGTCCGGGAGAGCAGTACGTC. This sequence encodes CSALGEGPGEQYV.

The chain uses TRBV11-2 and TRBJ2-7; no definite D call. This CDR3 is built from 13 residues. V lost 4 bases, J lost 3 bases, and 10 bases lay in between. Germline values: CDR1 SGHAT, CDR2 FQNNGV. The CDR3 region is CASSSDLRYEQYF. CDR3 sequence (DNA): TGTGCCAGCAGCTCAGATTTGCGCTACGAGCAGTACTTC.

The chain joins TRBV1 to TRBJ2-7; TRBD2, as called in the table, went unchecked against the DNA. TRBV1 is a documented pseudogene. This CDR3 has 16 amino acids. Here the CDR3 DNA reads TGCACCAGCAGCCGTCGACTAAGACATCTATCCTACGAGCAGTACGTC. Translated: CTSSRRLRHLSYEQYV.

The genes are TRBV5-4 and TRBJ2-5; 9 bases align to TRBD1. V shed 0 bases, J shed 5 bases, and the junction held 5 bases outside the gene matches. The CDR3 runs 15 residues. Germline V gives CDR1 SGHNT, CDR2 YYREEE (reference sequence). The CDR3 sequence: CASSLAGTGKETQYF. The CDR3 nucleotides are TGTGCCAGCAGCTTGGCCGGGACAGGGAAGGAGACCCAGTACTTC.

J is TRBJ2-2 and V is TRBV6-1; 11 bases map to TRBD2. The CDR3 length is 15 residues. V gave up 6 bases and J gave up 2 bases; unmatched junction bases: 2. Germline assignment: CDR1 MNHNS and CDR2 SASEGT. The CDR3 region is CASRGLAGNTGELFF. The CDR3 DNA follows: TGTGCCAGCAGAGGACTAGCGGGTAACACCGGGGAGCTGTTTTTT.